The text below deals with one T cell receptor beta chain. Its cognate antigen is unknown. Produced via immunoSEQ multiplex PCR; TCRdb's table is partial and in-frame only. The data show about 590,000 clones, nearly 97% seen once. V was clipped by 6 bases and J by 9 bases; unmatched bases: 6. This CDR3 has 14 residues. Germline CDR1 and CDR2: MNHEY and SMNVEV (reference sequence). This sample is part of a study of shared clonotypes between healthy human individuals. Terminally differentiated effector memory CD45RA+ cells were left out of the naive CD8 fraction, which was CD45RO-negative and positively selected for CCR7. Whole-study findings and limits: Larger estimated richness was generally seen in naive subsets than in memory subsets.

The TCR originated in a woman in her thirties in good health. The specimen was naive CD8+ T cells sorted from blood. The chain has TRBV27 and TRBJ2-1; 12 bases are a match to TRBD1. CDR3 sequence (DNA): TGTGCCAGCAGCCCGGGACAGGGGGCCGGTGAGCAGTTCTTC. Protein sequence: CASSPGQGAGEQFF.